These 2 T cell receptor beta chains were all obtained from the same sample, sequenced in a study of Graves' ophthalmopathy and Graves' hyperthyroidism. Investigators amplified TCR beta CDR3 regions from RNA transcripts. HTBI-primed first-round RT-PCR preceded second-round multiplex PCR. Each CDR3 protein gets one entry after TCRdb re-called the multiplex PCR reads with MiXCR. The sample contains fewer than 650,000 distinct CDR3 sequences, about a fifth of which appear only once. Source material: peripheral blood. All receptors derive from a woman aged 18-29 years with stable Graves' hyperthyroidism. Some clones in this sample may be carry-over from other donors' samples.

This clonotype was counted at least ten times. This rearrangement joins TRBV6-5 to TRBJ1-2; no clear D. The V end lost 0 bases, the J end lost 4 bases, and 15 bases lay between the germline ends. This CDR3 spans 16 amino acids. Looked up from germline, CDR1 is MNHEY and CDR2 is SVGAGI. The CDR3 protein is CASSYSQGETLYGYTF. In DNA form, the CDR3 reads TGTGCCAGCAGTTACTCTCAAGGCGAAACACTCTATGGCTACACCTTC.

This chain links TRBV20-1 with TRBJ2-7; no clear D gene. CDR3 length equals 17 residues. V shed 0 bases and J shed 4 bases, with 22 bases lying between them. Looked up from germline, CDR1 is DFQATT and CDR2 is SNEGSKA (reference sequence). The CDR3: CSARDPIRGGDSYEQYF. CDR3 nucleotides: TGCAGTGCTAGAGATCCCATCCGAGGTGGGGATTCGTACGAGCAGTACTTC.